This TCR beta chain was retrieved from a study of T cell repertoires in cytomegalovirus infection. Overall study: Selection of CMV epitopes for the study included recently identified HLA-C-restricted and well-studied HLA-B-restricted ones. Study-wide results and caveats: Cumulated frequencies of public TCR beta families served to identify carriers of CMV plus the relevant HLA. Ex vivo responses were dominated by HLA-C-restricted CMV-specific TCR beta clonotypes.

CDR3 size: 12 residues. Germline CDR1 reads SGHAT; CDR2 reads FQNNGV. The V end was cut by 5 bases, the J end by 5 bases, with 8 bases between. This clonotype was observed a handful of times. Its antigen is not known. One entry per CDR3 protein results from TCRdb running MiXCR on the reads. The sample includes roughly 200,000 distinct CDR3 sequences, roughly 34% of them seen just once. The J gene is TRBJ2-3, the V gene TRBV11-2, with D tentatively TRBD2 (5 bases). The TCR comes from a human donor in good health (CMV status not recorded). Some clones in this sample may be carry-over from other donors' samples. The material was CD8+ T cells from cultured PBMCs, obtained from culture after CMV antigen stimulation. The CDR3 coding sequence is TGTGCCAGCAGCCCGGGGTTAGATACGCAGTATTTT. It specifies CASSPGLDTQYF.